This T cell receptor (beta chain) was sequenced in a study of T cells after posttransplantation cyclophosphamide. Study outcomes and limitations: After PTCy, TRB diversity resembled that of CNI/methotrexate controls.

Clones were read by immunoSEQ multiplex PCR, and TCRdb kept only the in-frame ones, dropping some. The sample has around 5,000 clones, roughly 1.9% seen once; the top ten hold 25% to 30%. V lost 0 bases to trimming and J lost 6 bases; unmatched junction nucleotides: 3. Germline V CDR1 and CDR2: SGHRS, YFSETQ. The CDR3 is 14 amino acids. This clone appeared a few times. The target antigen is unknown. A marrow graft followed busulfan-fludarabine conditioning, with cyclophosphamide on days +3 and +4. Sample: PBMCs, taken 242 days after a stem cell transplant with posttransplant cyclophosphamide. This sequence was found in a male patient aged 25-45 years who received an allogeneic stem cell transplant from a related donor, was CMV-positive, and had no GVHD. Some T cells here may be from the graft donor. This chain links TRBV5-1 with TRBJ2-3; 8 nucleotides align to TRBD2. CDR3 nucleotides: TGCGCCAGCAGCTTGGGACTAGCGCAGGATACGCAGTATTTT. Translating gives CASSLGLAQDTQYF.